A selection of T cell receptor beta chains follows, all from one sample in a study of patients and donors after allogeneic stem cell transplantation. TCRdb called the RT-PCR reads again in MiXCR, with one record for every CDR3 protein. Of about 160,000 distinct CDR3 sequences listed, about two fifths are singletons. Sequenced: blood, either unsorted or a sorted T cell fraction (not recorded which). The origin of the receptors is a human donor who was either an allogeneic HSCT recipient or a stem cell or donor lymphocyte infusion donor (not recorded which). It is not recorded whose cells these are; they may come from a transplant donor. CDR3s include the opening cysteine and the closing phenylalanine or tryptophan. Each record gives: CDR3 DNA, CDR3 protein, J gene, D gene, CDR3 length, clone size, V gene. The D gene is left open where the match is weak. The size field is filled for only some rows; it gives once, few, many or a size class.

DNA: TGCGCCAGCAGCCCAGAAGGAGTATTCTATGGCTACACCTTC
CDR3: CASSPEGVFYGYTF
J: TRBJ1-2
D: -
length: 14
size: few
V: TRBV5-1

DNA: TGTGCCAGCGCAATATTATCCCAGGGGCTGGAGATTTCCTACGAGCAGTACTTC
CDR3: CASAILSQGLEISYEQYF
J: TRBJ2-7
D: -
length: 18
size: -
V: TRBV6-2/TRBV6-3

DNA: TGTGCCAGCAGTTACCCCTTATCCCTCGGGAGCACGGGCTATGGCTACACCTTC
CDR3: CASSYPLSLGSTGYGYTF
J: TRBJ1-2
D: -
length: 18
size: -
V: TRBV6-6

DNA: TGTGCCAGCAGTCCAGACAGGGGCGCCTACGAGCAGTACTTC
CDR3: CASSPDRGAYEQYF
J: TRBJ2-7
D: TRBD1
length: 14
size: -
V: TRBV12-3/TRBV12-4

DNA: TGTGCCAGCAGAGGGATCGGGGTCTGGCGCACAGATACGCAGTATTTT
CDR3: CASRGIGVWRTDTQYF
J: TRBJ2-3
D: -
length: 16
size: -
V: TRBV27

DNA: TGTGCCAGCAGTGACGGAGAAGGCACAGATACGCAGTATTTT
CDR3: CASSDGEGTDTQYF
J: TRBJ2-3
D: -
length: 14
size: -
V: TRBV6-4

DNA: TGTGCCAGCTTGGGCAACACTGAAGCTTTCTTT
CDR3: CASLGNTEAFF
J: TRBJ1-1
D: -
length: 11
size: few
V: TRBV28

DNA: TGTGCCAGCAGCCAAGTTTGGGCCGGGACACCGGCGAACACCGGGGAGCTGTTTTTT
CDR3: CASSQVWAGTPANTGELFF
J: TRBJ2-2
D: -
length: 19
size: -
V: TRBV3-1

DNA: TGTGCCAGCAGCGAAGGGACAGAGTCTCAGCCCCAGCATTTT
CDR3: CASSEGTESQPQHF
J: TRBJ1-5
D: TRBD1
length: 14
size: few
V: TRBV9

DNA: TGTGCCAGCAGCTTGGGACACAGCACAGATACGCAGTATTTT
CDR3: CASSLGHSTDTQYF
J: TRBJ2-3
D: -
length: 14
size: few
V: TRBV7-3

DNA: TGCAGTGCCCTAGACAGCGCAACTAATGAAAAACTGTTTTTT
CDR3: CSALDSATNEKLFF
J: TRBJ1-4
D: -
length: 14
size: -
V: TRBV20-1

DNA: TGTGCCAGCACCCTAATGCAGGACAGCGGACGAGGGCAGTTCTTC
CDR3: CASTLMQDSGRGQFF
J: TRBJ2-1
D: -
length: 15
size: -
V: TRBV7-8

DNA: TGTGCCAGCATCCTGGACGACAATGAAAAACTGTTTTTT
CDR3: CASILDDNEKLFF
J: TRBJ1-4
D: -
length: 13
size: -
V: TRBV7-9

DNA: TGTGCCAGCAGTTCCCTCGGGACAGGGGTTCAGCCCCAGCATTTT
CDR3: CASSSLGTGVQPQHF
J: TRBJ1-5
D: TRBD1
length: 15
size: few
V: TRBV12-3/TRBV12-4

DNA: TGTGCCAGCAGTTACGGAGATTCAGGGGTAAATGAGCAGTTCTTC
CDR3: CASSYGDSGVNEQFF
J: TRBJ2-1
D: -
length: 15
size: medium-sized
V: TRBV6-5

DNA: TGTGCCAGCAGTTACGGGGGCACTGAGCAGTTCTTC
CDR3: CASSYGGTEQFF
J: TRBJ2-1
D: -
length: 12
size: -
V: TRBV6-2/TRBV6-3

DNA: TGTGCCAGCAGCTTGGCCGGGACAGGGGACACTGAAGCTTTCTTT
CDR3: CASSLAGTGDTEAFF
J: TRBJ1-1
D: TRBD1
length: 15
size: few
V: TRBV5-6

DNA: TGTGCCAGCAGCTCCATAGCGGGAGGAGAGACCCAGTACTTC
CDR3: CASSSIAGGETQYF
J: TRBJ2-5
D: TRBD2
length: 14
size: few
V: TRBV7-2

DNA: TGTGCCAGCAGCTTAACGGACAGGGATACTGAAGCTTTCTTT
CDR3: CASSLTDRDTEAFF
J: TRBJ1-1
D: TRBD1
length: 14
size: few
V: TRBV7-3

DNA: TGCAGCGTTGAATATGGGATTACGGAGACCCAGTACTTC
CDR3: CSVEYGITETQYF
J: TRBJ2-5
D: -
length: 13
size: -
V: TRBV29-1

DNA: TGTGCCAGCAGCGTAGGGGAGTCACCCCTCCACTTT
CDR3: CASSVGESPLHF
J: TRBJ1-6
D: -
length: 12
size: few
V: TRBV9

DNA: TGTGCCAGCAGCCTCGAGGGGCAGGGGAATGGCTACACCTTC
CDR3: CASSLEGQGNGYTF
J: TRBJ1-2
D: -
length: 14
size: -
V: TRBV9

DNA: TGTGCCAGCAGACCGACAGGGGGAATGAATTCACCCCTCCACTTT
CDR3: CASRPTGGMNSPLHF
J: TRBJ1-6
D: TRBD1
length: 15
size: -
V: TRBV27

DNA: TGTGCCAGCAGCTTAGGGGGCGTCTACAATGAGCAGTTCTTC
CDR3: CASSLGGVYNEQFF
J: TRBJ2-1
D: -
length: 14
size: -
V: TRBV7-9

DNA: TGTGCCAGCATTTACAGAGTCTCGGCCGCGCCCTCCTACGAGCAGTACTTC
CDR3: CASIYRVSAAPSYEQYF
J: TRBJ2-7
D: -
length: 17
size: -
V: TRBV6-2/TRBV6-3

DNA: TGCAGTGCTAGAGATCGGGCAGGGTATCATAGTGAAGCTTTCTTT
CDR3: CSARDRAGYHSEAFF
J: TRBJ1-1
D: -
length: 15
size: -
V: TRBV20-1

DNA: TGTGCCAGCAGCCCAAGACTAGCGGGGGTCTACAATGAGCAGTTCTTC
CDR3: CASSPRLAGVYNEQFF
J: TRBJ2-1
D: TRBD2
length: 16
size: -
V: TRBV9

DNA: TGTGCCATCAAGGCCCGGGACTTCACAGATACGCAGTATTTT
CDR3: CAIKARDFTDTQYF
J: TRBJ2-3
D: -
length: 14
size: -
V: TRBV10-3

DNA: TGTGCCAGCAGCTTAGGGATCGGGGGCACTGAAGCTTTCTTT
CDR3: CASSLGIGGTEAFF
J: TRBJ1-1
D: -
length: 14
size: few
V: TRBV7-9

DNA: TGTGCCAGCAGTTTGCTCTCGGGGACTGAAGCTTTCTTT
CDR3: CASSLLSGTEAFF
J: TRBJ1-1
D: -
length: 13
size: -
V: TRBV28

DNA: TGTGCCAGCAGTTTATACGGTGGACAAAGCTCTGGGGCCAACGTCCTGACTTTC
CDR3: CASSLYGGQSSGANVLTF
J: TRBJ2-6
D: -
length: 18
size: -
V: TRBV27

DNA: TGTGCCAGCAGCCCAACAGGGACCTCAAGAAACACCATATATTTT
CDR3: CASSPTGTSRNTIYF
J: TRBJ1-3
D: -
length: 15
size: few
V: TRBV7-6

DNA: TGCGCCAGCAGCTTGGCGAGGGAAGGGGCTGAAGCTTTCTTT
CDR3: CASSLAREGAEAFF
J: TRBJ1-1
D: -
length: 14
size: few
V: TRBV5-1

DNA: TGTGCCAGCCTGAACCTGGGGTATGGCTACACCTTC
CDR3: CASLNLGYGYTF
J: TRBJ1-2
D: -
length: 12
size: -
V: TRBV2

DNA: TGTGCCAGCAGTCACCGGGACAGGCCCTACGAGCAGTACTTC
CDR3: CASSHRDRPYEQYF
J: TRBJ2-7
D: TRBD1
length: 14
size: few
V: TRBV12-3/TRBV12-4

DNA: TGTGCCTGGAGTCCGGAAGGGACTTTCCAGTTTTTT
CDR3: CAWSPEGTFQFF
J: TRBJ1-4
D: -
length: 12
size: -
V: TRBV30

DNA: TGCGCCAGCAGCTTCGACAGGGCAGCAAACTATGGCTACACCTTC
CDR3: CASSFDRAANYGYTF
J: TRBJ1-2
D: TRBD1
length: 15
size: few
V: TRBV5-1

DNA: TGTGCCAGCAGTTTTAGGGCCAGCAGTAACACTGAAGCTTTCTTT
CDR3: CASSFRASSNTEAFF
J: TRBJ1-1
D: -
length: 15
size: once
V: TRBV12-3/TRBV12-4

DNA: TGTGCCATCAGTGATTTCTCTGGGGCCAACGTCCTGACTTTC
CDR3: CAISDFSGANVLTF
J: TRBJ2-6
D: -
length: 14
size: -
V: TRBV10-3

DNA: TGTGCCAGCAGCTCGACCCGACTAACCACAGATACGCAGTATTTT
CDR3: CASSSTRLTTDTQYF
J: TRBJ2-3
D: -
length: 15
size: -
V: TRBV7-6

DNA: TGCGCCAGCAGCCAAGACCCTCGGGAGGACTATGGCTACACCTTC
CDR3: CASSQDPREDYGYTF
J: TRBJ1-2
D: -
length: 15
size: once
V: TRBV4-3

DNA: TGTGCCAGCAGCCCCCGCCTAAAGGTGAACACTGAAGCTTTCTTT
CDR3: CASSPRLKVNTEAFF
J: TRBJ1-1
D: -
length: 15
size: -
V: TRBV7-9

DNA: TGTGCCAGCAGTGAAGCGCATCCCGGGAGGGACACTGAAGCTTTCTTT
CDR3: CASSEAHPGRDTEAFF
J: TRBJ1-1
D: -
length: 16
size: -
V: TRBV6-1

DNA: TGTGCCAGCCCCTCGAACGAGCAGTACTTC
CDR3: CASPSNEQYF
J: TRBJ2-7
D: -
length: 10
size: -
V: TRBV3-2